This TCR beta chain was obtained from a study of T-cell reconstitution after alpha-beta-depleted transplantation in children. With regard to this clonotype: Its antigen is not known.

Whole-study findings and limits: Alpha-beta T cells present about two months after transplant were reported to originate from several hundred expanded graft clones.

Construction of the TCRbeta library involved unique molecular identifiers. Each CDR3 protein gets one entry after TCRdb re-called the PCR reads with MiXCR. The table has approximately 270,000 distinct CDR3 sequences, 20% to 30% seen once; the top ten hold 4.8%. This specimen was PBMCs, mostly from graft donor cells, taken 360 days after TCRalphabeta/CD19-depleted stem cell transplant. This clonotype was obtained from a female patient younger than 10 who had a stem cell transplant for congenital amegakaryocytic thrombocytopenia, so the T cells may come from the graft donor.

CDR3 sequence: CASSPTGAGYGYTF. CDR3 nucleotides: TGTGCCAGCAGTCCCACAGGGGCAGGCTATGGCTACACCTTC. The rearrangement uses TRBV28 and TRBJ1-2, with TRBD1 identical over 7 bases. Germline lookup yields CDR1 MDHEN and CDR2 SYDVKM. The CDR3 consists of 14 residues. The J segment lost 4 bases and the V segment lost 5 bases, leaving 7 bases of the junction unmatched.